A selection of T cell receptor beta chains follows, all from one sample in a study of identical twins. TCRdb recomputed calls from the 5' RACE reads with MiXCR, one row per CDR3 protein. The sample has around 1.7 million distinct CDR3 sequences, around 29% seen once. Sequencing was performed on cord blood. All receptors come from a newborn girl in good health. Each CDR3 is given without its conserved first and last residue.

v_call: TRBV2
cdr3_aa: ASIVGTSDSYEQY

v_call: TRBV9
cdr3_aa: ASSTPPGQVPYEQY

v_call: TRBV11-2
cdr3_aa: ASSSRADDTQY

v_call: TRBV7-2
cdr3_aa: ASSLEGQLRSTDTQY

v_call: TRBV5-1
cdr3_aa: ASSPQAENTEAF

v_call: TRBV12-3/TRBV12-4
cdr3_aa: ASSLTQHGYGYT

v_call: TRBV12-3/TRBV12-4
cdr3_aa: ASSFRGSYTEAF

v_call: TRBV4-2
cdr3_aa: ASSQDVLGTEAF

v_call: TRBV5-1
cdr3_aa: ASIYASGGRNEQF

v_call: TRBV11-2
cdr3_aa: ASSLDQVGLPTYEQY